This TCR beta chain emerged from a study of blood T cell repertoires in COVID-19. Germline CDR1 and CDR2: LNHDA and SQIVND (reference sequence). The CDR3 has 15 residues. V shed 6 bases, J shed 4 bases, and the junction held 9 bases outside the gene matches. The protocol was immunoSEQ multiplex PCR, while the TCRdb copy is restricted to in-frame clones and leaves out a portion. In the table there are under 300,000 clones, roughly nine tenths of which are singletons. The chain links TRBV19 to TRBJ1-3; 7 bases line up with TRBD1. The TCR was taken from a man aged 60 to 75 with acute or convalescent COVID-19. The sample was peripheral blood. The CDR3 DNA follows: TGTGCCAGTAGCGAGACAGGGTCCGGCGGAAACACCATATATTTT. Protein product: CASSETGSGGNTIYF.